This TCR beta chain was identified in a study of cytomegalovirus exposure and HLA in healthy donors. Broader study findings: In a later analysis, CMV-associated beta chains were mostly HLA-associated, it appeared.

The PCR contained 60 Vbeta and 13 Jbeta primers. TCRdb's table, derived via immunoSEQ multiplex PCR, lists solely in-frame clones and lacks some. In the table there are about 130,000 clones, around four fifths of which are singletons. On this clone: Its specificity is unknown.

From germline, CDR1 is SNHLY and CDR2 FYNNEI. This CDR3 is built from 11 residues. V lost 10 bases, J lost 1 base, and 8 bases lay in between. The sequencing input was PBMCs. The receptor comes from a woman between 50 and 59 years old in good health and CMV-seropositive. This chain connects TRBV2 to TRBJ2-7; no clear D. In nucleotides, the CDR3 is TGTGCCACCGTTGAGTCCTACGAGCAGTACTTC. Its protein is CATVESYEQYF. Looking up the rest from reference TRBV2 and TRBJ2-7 gives the full variable domain: EPEVTQTPSHQVTQMGQEVILRCVPISNHLYFYWYRQILGQKVEFLVSFYNNEISEKSEIFDDQFSVERPDGSNFTLKIRSTKLEDSAMYFCATVESYEQYFGPGTRLTVT.